These T cell receptor beta chains were read from a single sample in a study of blood T cell repertoires in COVID-19. Clones were read by immunoSEQ multiplex PCR, and TCRdb kept only the in-frame ones, dropping some. Here the sample spans around 61,000 clones, under 90% being singletons. Sequenced sample: peripheral blood. These receptors all stem from a man aged 50-60 years with active COVID-19. The CDR3 runs from the conserved cysteine through the conserved F or W. Fields, in order: J gene, clone size, V gene, D gene, CDR3 protein, CDR3 DNA. A D gene is named only where the DNA matches it firmly. Size is stated for part of the rows, as once, few or many counts, or as a class when the clone is expanded.

TRBJ2-2,NA,TRBV7-3,TRBD2,CASSLSGRNTGELFF,TGTGCCAGCAGCTTAAGCGGGAGGAACACCGGGGAGCTGTTTTTT
TRBJ2-3,NA,TRBV30,TRBD2,CAWSSRREGGRRTDTQYF,TGTGCCTGGAGCAGCCGCCGCGAGGGCGGGAGGAGAACAGATACGCAGTATTTT
TRBJ2-7,NA,TRBV6-5,NA,CASSYSTLSVAEQYF,TGTGCCAGCAGTTACTCGACTCTAAGTGTTGCCGAGCAGTACTTC
TRBJ2-2,NA,TRBV15,NA,CATRTGTDTGELFF,TGTGCCACCAGAACGGGAACAGACACCGGGGAGCTGTTTTTT
TRBJ1-2,NA,TRBV18,NA,CASSPGHRDGYTF,TGTGCCAGCTCACCGGGACACCGGGATGGCTACACCTTC
TRBJ2-3,NA,TRBV7-2,TRBD2,CASSLDTSGTTDTQYF,TGTGCCAGCAGCTTAGACACTAGCGGGACCACAGATACGCAGTATTTT
TRBJ1-5,NA,TRBV11-1,NA,CASSLFRGQPQHF,TGTGCCAGCAGCTTGTTCCGGGGTCAGCCCCAGCATTTT
TRBJ2-7,NA,TRBV5-8,NA,CASSPLYPGRVYEQYF,TGTGCCAGCAGCCCTCTGTACCCAGGCAGGGTCTACGAGCAGTACTTC
TRBJ1-5,NA,TRBV2,NA,CASSERRGQPQHF,TGTGCCAGCAGTGAAAGACGGGGTCAGCCCCAGCATTTT
TRBJ1-6,few,TRBV4-2,NA,CASSPRGAGDNSPLHF,TGTGCCAGCAGCCCCAGGGGCGCCGGCGACAATTCACCCCTCCACTTT
TRBJ2-1,few,TRBV4-2,NA,CASSQVGDNEQFF,TGTGCCAGCAGCCAAGTTGGAGACAATGAGCAGTTCTTC
TRBJ2-3,NA,TRBV24-1,NA,CATSDRGAHTDTQYF,TGTGCCACCAGTGATCGGGGGGCCCACACAGATACGCAGTATTTT
TRBJ1-3,NA,TRBV7-3,TRBD1,CASSRTGGFGNTIYF,TGTGCCAGCAGCCGGACAGGGGGCTTTGGAAACACCATATATTTT
TRBJ2-7,NA,TRBV6-6,NA,CASSYPATGSSYEQYF,TGTGCCAGCAGTTACCCAGCGACAGGAAGTTCCTACGAGCAGTACTTC
TRBJ1-1,NA,TRBV5-1,TRBD1,CASSLAGTGGTEAFF,TGCGCCAGCAGCTTGGCGGGGACAGGGGGCACTGAAGCTTTCTTT
TRBJ1-2,NA,TRBV5-1,NA,CASSLEKGGYGYTF,TGCGCCAGCAGCTTGGAGAAAGGGGGCTATGGCTACACCTTC
TRBJ2-3,NA,TRBV23-1,NA,CASSQRGRAFRTDTQYF,TGCGCCAGCAGTCAAAGGGGGAGGGCCTTTCGCACAGATACGCAGTATTTT
TRBJ2-3,NA,TRBV6-6,NA,CASTAGADTQYF,TGTGCCAGCACCGCAGGGGCGGATACGCAGTATTTT
TRBJ1-6,NA,TRBV3-1/TRBV3-2,NA,CASSQERSPLHF,TGTGCCAGCAGCCAAGAACGGTCACCCCTCCACTTT
TRBJ2-7,few,TRBV5-1,NA,CASSLVGVLAGEQYF,TGCGCCAGCAGCTTGGTTGGCGTGTTGGCGGGGGAGCAGTACTTC
TRBJ2-1,NA,TRBV4-1,TRBD2,CASSQDSGASGGNSYEQFF,TGCGCCAGCAGCCAAGATTCCGGGGCTAGCGGGGGGAATAGCTATGAGCAGTTCTTC
TRBJ2-1,NA,TRBV20-1,NA,CSPRVGNEQFF,TGCAGTCCCAGGGTAGGGAATGAGCAGTTCTTC
TRBJ2-3,NA,TRBV3-1/TRBV3-2,NA,CASSQDGGLMDADTQYF,TGTGCCAGCAGCCAAGACGGGGGGCTAATGGACGCAGATACGCAGTATTTT
TRBJ1-5,once,TRBV7-6,NA,CASSSSRGELQPQHF,TGTGCCAGCAGCTCCAGCCGGGGGGAGTTGCAGCCCCAGCATTTT
TRBJ1-2,NA,TRBV4-1,NA,CASSQGAGDYGYTF,TGCGCCAGCAGCCAAGGGGCGGGGGACTATGGCTACACCTTC
TRBJ2-2,NA,TRBV18,NA,CASSPGVTGELFF,TGTGCCAGCTCACCCGGGGTAACCGGGGAGCTGTTTTTT
TRBJ2-5,NA,TRBV9,NA,CASSPPTQETQYF,TGTGCCAGCAGCCCCCCTACGCAAGAGACCCAGTACTTC
TRBJ2-7,NA,TRBV12-5,NA,CASGSDSTYEQYF,TGTGCTAGTGGTTCGGACAGTACCTACGAGCAGTACTTC
TRBJ2-7,NA,TRBV6-1,NA,CASSETDSSYEQYF,TGTGCCAGCAGTGAAACTGATAGCTCCTACGAGCAGTACTTC
TRBJ1-1,once,TRBV4-1,NA,CASSQAGVESTEAFF,TGCGCCAGCAGCCAGGCCGGGGTGGAGAGCACTGAAGCTTTCTTT
TRBJ2-3,once,TRBV19,NA,CASAAVVEGTDTQYF,TGTGCCAGCGCCGCAGTGGTAGAGGGCACAGATACGCAGTATTTT
TRBJ2-5,once,TRBV27,NA,CASSLSPPRRTYQQETQYF,TGTGCCAGCAGTTTATCTCCCCCCAGGCGGACTTACCAACAAGAGACCCAGTACTTC
TRBJ2-3,NA,TRBV9,TRBD2,CASSRRRSGTSEDTQYF,TGTGCCAGCAGCCGTAGAAGAAGCGGGACGTCGGAAGATACGCAGTATTTT
TRBJ2-5,NA,TRBV9,TRBD2,CASSVETSMATQYF,TGTGCCAGCAGCGTAGAGACTAGCATGGCGACCCAGTACTTC
TRBJ2-5,once,TRBV7-3,TRBD2,CASSLLAGVETQYF,TGTGCCAGCAGTTTACTAGCGGGGGTTGAGACCCAGTACTTC
TRBJ1-4,NA,TRBV19,NA,CATRGATNEKLFF,TGTGCCACTAGAGGGGCAACTAATGAAAAACTGTTTTTT
TRBJ2-5,NA,TRBV5-8,TRBD1,CASRPGTGGFQETQYF,TGTGCCAGCAGGCCCGGGACAGGGGGTTTTCAGGAGACCCAGTACTTC
TRBJ2-1,NA,TRBV6-2/TRBV6-3,TRBD2,CASSYSIGLGLNGAYNEQFF,TGTGCCAGCAGTTACTCGATTGGACTGGGACTAAACGGTGCCTACAATGAGCAGTTCTTC
TRBJ1-4,once,TRBV7-9,NA,CASSSRQASNEKLFF,TGTGCCAGCAGCTCCCGACAGGCGAGTAATGAAAAACTGTTTTTT
TRBJ2-7,once,TRBV15,TRBD1,CATSRPSGTATYEQYF,TGTGCCACCAGCAGACCTTCCGGGACAGCAACCTACGAGCAGTACTTC
TRBJ2-2,NA,TRBV7-6,NA,CASSSGGELFF,TGTGCCAGCAGCTCAGGGGGGGAGCTGTTTTTT
TRBJ1-4,NA,TRBV7-2,TRBD1,CASSWDRGNEKLFF,TGTGCCAGCAGCTGGGACAGGGGGAATGAAAAACTGTTTTTT
TRBJ2-7,NA,TRBV27,NA,CASSRDSSYEQYF,TGTGCCAGCAGCCGCGACAGCTCCTACGAGCAGTACTTC
TRBJ2-5,NA,TRBV25-1,NA,CASSESPEQETQYF,TGTGCCAGCAGTGAATCCCCGGAGCAAGAGACCCAGTACTTC
TRBJ1-4,NA,TRBV29-1,TRBD1,CSVEVTGLGEKLFF,TGCAGCGTTGAGGTGACAGGGCTAGGGGAAAAACTGTTTTTT
TRBJ1-5,NA,TRBV6-5,TRBD1,CASSQTGVNQPQHF,TGTGCCAGCAGCCAGACAGGGGTCAATCAGCCCCAGCATTTT
TRBJ2-1,NA,TRBV3-1/TRBV3-2,TRBD2,CASSQGSPGLQDEQFF,TGTGCCAGCAGCCAAGGGTCTCCGGGACTACAGGATGAGCAGTTCTTC